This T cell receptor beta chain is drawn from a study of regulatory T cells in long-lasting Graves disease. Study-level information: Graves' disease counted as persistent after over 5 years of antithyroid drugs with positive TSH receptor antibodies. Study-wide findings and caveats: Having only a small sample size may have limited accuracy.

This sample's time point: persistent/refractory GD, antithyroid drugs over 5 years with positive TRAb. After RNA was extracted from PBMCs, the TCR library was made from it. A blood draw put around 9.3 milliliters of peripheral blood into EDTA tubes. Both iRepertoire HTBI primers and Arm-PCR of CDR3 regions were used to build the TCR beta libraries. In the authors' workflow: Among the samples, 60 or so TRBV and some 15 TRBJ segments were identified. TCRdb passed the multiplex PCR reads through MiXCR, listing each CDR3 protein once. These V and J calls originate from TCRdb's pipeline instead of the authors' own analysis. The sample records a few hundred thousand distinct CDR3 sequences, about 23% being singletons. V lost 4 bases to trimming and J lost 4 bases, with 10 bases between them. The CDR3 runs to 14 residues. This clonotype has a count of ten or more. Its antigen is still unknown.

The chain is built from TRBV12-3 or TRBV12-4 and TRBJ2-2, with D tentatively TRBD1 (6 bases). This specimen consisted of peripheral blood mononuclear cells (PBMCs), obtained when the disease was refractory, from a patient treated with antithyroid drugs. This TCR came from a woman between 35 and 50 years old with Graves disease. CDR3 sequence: CASSWGPGTGELFF. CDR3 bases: TGTGCCAGCAGTTGGGGGCCCGGCACCGGGGAGCTGTTTTTT.